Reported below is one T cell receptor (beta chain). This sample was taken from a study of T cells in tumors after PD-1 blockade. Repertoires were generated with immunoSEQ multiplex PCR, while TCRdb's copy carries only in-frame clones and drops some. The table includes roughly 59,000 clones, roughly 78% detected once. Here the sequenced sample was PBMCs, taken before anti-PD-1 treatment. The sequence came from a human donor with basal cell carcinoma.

CDR3 in amino acids: CASSSQHSSYNEQFF. For the CDR3, the DNA is TGTGCCAGCAGTTCCCAGCACAGCTCCTACAATGAGCAGTTCTTC. V is TRBV27 and J is TRBJ2-1; D gene unclear. The CDR3 is 15 residues long. Germline CDR1 and CDR2: MNHEY and SMNVEV (reference sequence). The ends were cut back, 4 bases at V and 0 bases at J, with 10 bases in the middle.